The entry below gives a single T cell receptor (beta chain) sequence along with its context. Its cognate antigen has yet to be identified. It has no much larger one-base neighbor in the sample; base qualities were not kept. The collaborating institutions used their own protocols to collect whole blood in K2EDTA tubes. For TCRbeta analysis, collaborators shipped samples in one of three forms: frozen whole blood, isolated PBMCs, or DNA extracted from either of those sample types. These data belong to a study of blood T cell repertoires in COVID-19 (dated by TCRdb to 2020 to 2022). About the full investigation: Collaborator samples came from the United States, Italy and Spain and covered acute and convalescent phases of COVID-19. Deeply sampled blood TCRbeta repertoires from subjects exposed to, actively infected with, or recovered from COVID-19 were included in the dataset. Where available, HLA class I and class II types were obtained from metadata supplied by the sample provider rather than from assay-based typing. The prospective study material was composed of cDNA or gDNA derived from T cells, B-cell-depleted T cells, or PBMCs. A freely available public database, intended as a resource for researchers studying the immune response to SARS-CoV-2, is where the repertoires were released. A de-identified subject ID, COVID-19 status, age in years and sex were almost always included in the sample metadata. The samples were drawn from two sources: the first 160 participants of the ongoing ImmuneRACE study, and 1,200 or so subjects contributed by 6 global collaborators.

Taken from cysteine to phenylalanine, the CDR3 has 15 residues. The DNA shown is the 45-base CDR3, in frame from base 1. CDR1 and CDR2 are read off the germline V gene as SGHVS and FQNEAQ. V trim: 5 bases; J trim: 3 bases; unmatched bases: 5. TCRbeta CDR3 regions were amplified from genomic DNA using the immunoSEQ Assay, a bias-controlled multiplex PCR. As for the authors' bioinformatics: Within the assay, amplification of reference gene primers was used to estimate how many nucleated cells each sample contained. To quantify the absolute abundance of each unique TCRbeta CDR3 rearrangement, sequence reads were collapsed and filtered. For each sample, productive Simpson clonality was calculated by taking the square root of Simpson's diversity index across productive rearrangements. TCRdb carries this immuneACCESS record with in-frame sequences only. Its versions omit some clonotypes, under half of them owing to an unresolved V gene in the studies checked, with the rest unexplained. Clonal size and the V and J genes are those of that table, whereas D and trimming came from the DNA. Here the sample has 100,000 to 150,000 clones; around 89% occur a single time. The ten top clones hold about 7.3% of the sample.

The paper as a whole reports these results and caveats: The quantity of clinical and demographic metadata differed by source and by participant and was supplied without curation.

The V and J genes are TRBV7-8 and TRBJ1-4; 8 bases in the middle match TRBD1. The receptor comes from a man over 45 with acute or convalescent COVID-19. The sample consisted of peripheral blood. The nucleotide sequence reads as follows: TGTGCCAGCAGCCTCCTGGACAGGGCTAATGAAAAACTGTTTTTT. Its translation is CASSLLDRANEKLFF.